This TCR beta chain emerged from a study of blood T cell repertoires in COVID-19. Study information: T cells, B-cell-depleted T cells, or PBMCs supplied cDNA or gDNA.

This clone was observed a single time. Seattle enrolled patients during active infection and tracked them longitudinally. Produced via immunoSEQ multiplex PCR; TCRdb's table is partial and in-frame only. The table has just over 300,000 clones, roughly 90% seen once; the top ten hold around 1.9%. Germline V gene sequence: CDR1 SSHAT, CDR2 FNYEAQ (reference sequence). This CDR3 has 20 residues. V was pared by 7 bases and J by 0 bases, with 20 bases of the junction left unmatched. Sequencing was performed on peripheral blood. The chain has TRBV7-7 and TRBJ2-3; TRBD2 matches at 9 bases. This sequence was found in a woman aged 25 to 39 with COVID-19, enrolled during active disease. The CDR3 region is CASIPDTFNGLALSTDTQYF. The CDR3 DNA sequence: TGTGCCAGCATACCGGACACCTTTAATGGACTAGCGTTAAGCACAGATACGCAGTATTTT.